The clone carrying this T cell receptor beta chain was detected only a few times. The sample belongs to a study of blood T cells in healthy people across ages. A sample-barcoded 5' primer and a J-beta primer mix were used in a second PCR of roughly 7 to 11 cycles. TCRdb re-called the 5' RACE reads with MiXCR, one entry per CDR3 protein. Of about 570,000 distinct CDR3 sequences listed, about 26% are singletons. This CDR3 spans 15 amino acids. V shed 0 bases, J shed 4 bases, and the junction held 5 bases outside the gene matches. CDR1 and CDR2 from the germline V gene are DFQATT and SNEGSKA (reference sequence).

The specimen sequenced was blood. The receptor was derived from a woman aged 70-85 years in good health. The V call is TRBV20-1, the J call TRBJ2-3; 9 bases are a match to TRBD2. DNA for the CDR3: TGCAGTGCTAGAGATCGGAGCGGGGGGCCAGATACGCAGTATTTT. Translating gives CSARDRSGGPDTQYF.